In this sample, the clone carrying this TCR beta chain turned up many times. Antigen specificity is unknown. This sample was included in a study of breast tumors, draining lymph nodes, adjacent tissues. General study points: Data only fit, rather than demonstrated, lymph node origin of most tumor T cells. Tumor and nontumor repertoires were significantly more similar in luminal-like than in basal-like breast cancer. Data fit most tumor T cells coming from lymph node, expanding in tumor.

The germline CDR1 and CDR2 sequences are WSHSY and SAAADI. V lost 1 base and J lost 8, with 15 bases in between. This CDR3 is 15 amino acids long. Axillary draining lymph nodes of breast cancer patients supplied the node samples. TCRdb itself ran the multiplex PCR reads through MiXCR, one entry per CDR3 protein. Of 120,000 or so distinct CDR3 sequences in the sample, nearly 20% were seen once. Sequencing was performed on axillary lymph node tissue. This sequence joins TRBV10-2 and TRBJ2-1, with a weak D call TRBD2 (6 bases). The clonotype was recovered from a female donor with breast cancer. Some clones in this sample may be carry-over from other donors' samples. DNA of the CDR3: TGCGCCAGCAGTGAGTGGACTAACGGGAGCGATGAGCAGTTCTTC. Residues: CASSEWTNGSDEQFF.